This entry is about one T cell receptor (beta chain). Its specificity is unknown. Germline V CDR1 and CDR2: ENHRY, SYGVKD. The V gene lost 6 bases and the J gene lost 8 bases, with 14 bases spanning the gap. CDR3 length equals 13 residues. This specimen belongs to a study of beta chain features in type 1 diabetes. General observations from the study: PCR might pick shorter templates more often, in the same way for patients and controls. For Type 1 diabetes patients, all four CD4+ subsets carried TCRB CDR3s that were moderately but significantly shorter. Type 1 diabetes patients had fewer VDJ junction insertions and more deletions.

Every bit of the isolated RNA underwent reverse transcription, so sequencing read expressed TCRB transcripts. Sequencing used immunoSEQ multiplex PCR; TCRdb keeps in-frame clones, though not all of them. This table holds fewer than 900,000 clones, 17% found once. The sequence derives from a woman aged 18-29 years in good health. This chain connects TRBV10-3 to TRBJ2-1; TRBD2 is a possible D gene (6 bases). Sequencing was done on a sample of naive CD4+ T cells from blood. The CDR3 spells CAIRKGGVDEQFF. The CDR3 coding sequence is TGTGCCATCAGGAAAGGAGGGGTCGATGAGCAGTTCTTC.